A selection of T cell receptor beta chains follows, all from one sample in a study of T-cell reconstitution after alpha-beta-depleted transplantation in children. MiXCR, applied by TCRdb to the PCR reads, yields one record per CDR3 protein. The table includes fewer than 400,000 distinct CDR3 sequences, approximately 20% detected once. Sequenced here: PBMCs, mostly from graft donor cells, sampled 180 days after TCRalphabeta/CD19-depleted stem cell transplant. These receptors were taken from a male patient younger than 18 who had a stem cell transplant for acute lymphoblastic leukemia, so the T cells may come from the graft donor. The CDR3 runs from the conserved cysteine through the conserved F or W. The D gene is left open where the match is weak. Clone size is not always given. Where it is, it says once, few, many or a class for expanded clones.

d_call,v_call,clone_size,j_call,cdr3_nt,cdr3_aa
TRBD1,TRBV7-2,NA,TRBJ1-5,TGTGCCAGCAGCTTAAACTACAGGGGTATAGTTCAGCCCCAGCATTTT,CASSLNYRGIVQPQHF
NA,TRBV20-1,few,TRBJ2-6,TGCAGTGCCCCCAAGCCTGGGGCCAACGTCCTGACTTTC,CSAPKPGANVLTF
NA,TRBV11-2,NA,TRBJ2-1,TGTGCCAGCAGATCAGAGATGGGTTTGGAGCAGTTCTTC,CASRSEMGLEQFF
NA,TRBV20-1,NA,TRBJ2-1,TGCAGTGCTGCCCGGACAGTCGGAAACAATGAGCAGTTCTTC,CSAARTVGNNEQFF
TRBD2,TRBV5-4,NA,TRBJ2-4,TGTGCCAGCAGCTTGGAGGGACTAGCGGGAGCTGGCATTCAGTACTTC,CASSLEGLAGAGIQYF
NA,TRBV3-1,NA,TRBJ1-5,TGTGCCTGCAGCCAAGGGGGATGGGTCCGGGACGGACCGAATCAGCCCCAGCATTTT,CACSQGGWVRDGPNQPQHF
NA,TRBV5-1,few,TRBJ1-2,TGCGCCAGCAGCTTACAGGGAGCGTATGGCTACACCTTC,CASSLQGAYGYTF
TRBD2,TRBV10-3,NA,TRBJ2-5,TGTGCCATCAGTGAAACTAGCGGACAAGAGACCCAGTACTTC,CAISETSGQETQYF
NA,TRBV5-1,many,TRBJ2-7,TGCGCCAGCAGTCCCTTCCTAGCGGGACAGGGATACGAGCAGTACTTC,CASSPFLAGQGYEQYF
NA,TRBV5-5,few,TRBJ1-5,TGTGCCAGCAGCTTGGCCCAGGTGCAGCCCCAGCATTTT,CASSLAQVQPQHF
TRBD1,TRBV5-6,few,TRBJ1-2,TGTGCCAGCAGCTTGGTCGTCGACAGGGGGAACACCTTC,CASSLVVDRGNTF
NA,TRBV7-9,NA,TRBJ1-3,TGTGCCAGCAGCTTAGCCCCGACAGCTGGAAACACCATATATTTT,CASSLAPTAGNTIYF
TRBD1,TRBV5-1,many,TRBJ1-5,TGCGCCAGCAGCTTCGGGACAGGGCGGGATCAGCCCCAGCATTTT,CASSFGTGRDQPQHF
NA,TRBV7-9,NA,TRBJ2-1,TGTGCCAGCAGCTTCACCTACCATGAGCAGTTCTTC,CASSFTYHEQFF
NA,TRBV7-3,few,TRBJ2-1,TGTGCCAGCAGCACCCACGGGACGGCTAGCTCCTACAATGAGCAGTTCTTC,CASSTHGTASSYNEQFF
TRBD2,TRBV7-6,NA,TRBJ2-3,TGTGCCAGCAGCTTCGGAAGCGGGAGGTCGTCCACAGATACGCAGTATTTT,CASSFGSGRSSTDTQYF
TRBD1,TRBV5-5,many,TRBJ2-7,TGTGCCAGCAGCCGACGGGACAGGGGATCCGAGCAGTACTTC,CASSRRDRGSEQYF
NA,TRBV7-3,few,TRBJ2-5,TGTGCCAGCAGCTTATTTCCGGGAGCAGCAGAGACCCAGTACTTC,CASSLFPGAAETQYF
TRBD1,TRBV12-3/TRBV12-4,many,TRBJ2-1,TGTGCCAGCAGTTTACGGCAGGGGGCAAAGGATGAGCAGTTCTTC,CASSLRQGAKDEQFF
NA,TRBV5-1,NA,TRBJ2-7,TGCGCCAGCAGCTTGGGGTTAGGAGCGGTCGAGCAGTACTTC,CASSLGLGAVEQYF
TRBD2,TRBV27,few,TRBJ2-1,TGTGCCAGCAGTTTAAACGGGAGGGCCTACAATGAGCAGTTCTTC,CASSLNGRAYNEQFF
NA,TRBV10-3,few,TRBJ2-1,TGTGCCATCAGGGGGACTCTACCCGGTGAGCAGTTCTTC,CAIRGTLPGEQFF
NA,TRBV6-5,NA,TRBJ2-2,TGTGCCAGCAGTTTCGACAGGATGAACACCGGGGAGCTGTTTTTT,CASSFDRMNTGELFF
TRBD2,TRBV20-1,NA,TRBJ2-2,TGCAGTGCTAGAGATGGGACTAGGGTAAACACCGGGGAGCTGTTTTTT,CSARDGTRVNTGELFF
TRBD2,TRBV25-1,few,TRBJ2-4,TGTGCCAGCAGTAAGGGTGCGGGAGGGGCCAAAAACATTCAGTACTTC,CASSKGAGGAKNIQYF
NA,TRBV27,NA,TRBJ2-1,TGTGCCAGTTCCCCTCCCGGGACTGAGCAGTTCTTC,CASSPPGTEQFF
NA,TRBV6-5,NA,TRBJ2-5,TGTGCCAGCAGTTACTCAGTGACAAGCCCTGAGAGGGAGACCCAGTACTTC,CASSYSVTSPERETQYF
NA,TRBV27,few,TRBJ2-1,TGTGCCAGCAGCCAGGAGGGTGTAGGGGAGCAGTTCTTC,CASSQEGVGEQFF
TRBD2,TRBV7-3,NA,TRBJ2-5,TGTGCCAGCAGCTCCGGACTAGCGGGAGTAGGAGAGACCCAGTACTTC,CASSSGLAGVGETQYF
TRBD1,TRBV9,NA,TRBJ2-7,TGTGCCAGCAGCGTGGGCAGGGGGTCTTGGGAGCAGTACTTC,CASSVGRGSWEQYF
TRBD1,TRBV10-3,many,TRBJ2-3,TGTGCCACCGCGATTCGGACAGGGGAAACAGATACGCAGTATTTT,CATAIRTGETDTQYF
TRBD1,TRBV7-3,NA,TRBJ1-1,TGTGCCAGCCAAAGAGGGGGCCTGAACACTGAAGCTTTCTTT,CASQRGGLNTEAFF
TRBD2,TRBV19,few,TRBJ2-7,TGTGCCAGCCATGGTAGCGGGAGTAGTCTCTACGAGCAGTACTTC,CASHGSGSSLYEQYF
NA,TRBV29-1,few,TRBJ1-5,TGCAGCGTTGAAGCGGGGGATCAGCCCCAGCATTTT,CSVEAGDQPQHF
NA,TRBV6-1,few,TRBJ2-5,TGTGCCAGCAGTCGAAGGCTAGGCCGAGAGACCCAGTACTTC,CASSRRLGRETQYF
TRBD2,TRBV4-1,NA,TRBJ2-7,TGCGCCAGCAGCCACTCCCGACTAGCGGGAGCCTACGAGCAGTACTTC,CASSHSRLAGAYEQYF
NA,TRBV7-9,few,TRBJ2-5,TGTGCCAGCAGCCCGGGACCGAAGAGGATGGAGACCCAGTACTTC,CASSPGPKRMETQYF
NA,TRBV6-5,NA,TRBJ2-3,TGTGCCAGCAGTTACTCGATTGCGGCCGCAGATACGCAGTATTTT,CASSYSIAAADTQYF
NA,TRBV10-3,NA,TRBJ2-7,TGTGCCATCAGTGACCCAAGGAAGGTGGACGAGCAGTACTTC,CAISDPRKVDEQYF
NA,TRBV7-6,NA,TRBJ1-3,TGTGCCAGCAGCTTATTGTTCTCGGGGGGGGTACACACCATATATTTT,CASSLLFSGGVHTIYF
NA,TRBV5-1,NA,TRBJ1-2,TGCGCCAGCAGCTTGGGTTTAGGCTATGGCTACACCTTC,CASSLGLGYGYTF
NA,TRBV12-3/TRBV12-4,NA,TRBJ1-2,TGTGCCAGCAGTCCCAGACGGATTAACTATGGCTACACCTTC,CASSPRRINYGYTF
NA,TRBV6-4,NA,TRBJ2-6,TGTGCCAGCAGTATCCAGGCACAATCTGGGGCCAACGTCCTGACTTTC,CASSIQAQSGANVLTF
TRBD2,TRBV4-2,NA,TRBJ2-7,TGTGCCAGCAGCCAAGAAGGACTACTAGCGCGTACCTACGAGCAGTACTTC,CASSQEGLLARTYEQYF
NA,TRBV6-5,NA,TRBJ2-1,TGTGCCAGCAGTTACCAGGGCCCCGGCTACAATGAGCAGTTCTTC,CASSYQGPGYNEQFF
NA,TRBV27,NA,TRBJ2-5,TGTGCCAGCAGTTTATCGACCACCCAAGAGACCCAGTACTTC,CASSLSTTQETQYF